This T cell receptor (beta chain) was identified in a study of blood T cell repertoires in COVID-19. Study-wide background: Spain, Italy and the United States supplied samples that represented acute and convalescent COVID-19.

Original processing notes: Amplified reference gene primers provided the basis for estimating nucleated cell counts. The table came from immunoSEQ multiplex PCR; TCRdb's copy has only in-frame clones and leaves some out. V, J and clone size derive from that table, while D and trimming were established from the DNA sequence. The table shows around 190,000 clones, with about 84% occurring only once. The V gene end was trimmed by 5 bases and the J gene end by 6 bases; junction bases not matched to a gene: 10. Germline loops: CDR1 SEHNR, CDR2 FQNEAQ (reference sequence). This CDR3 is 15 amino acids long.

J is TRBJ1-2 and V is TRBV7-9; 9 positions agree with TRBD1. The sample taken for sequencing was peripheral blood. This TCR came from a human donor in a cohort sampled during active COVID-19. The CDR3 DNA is TGTGCCAGCAGCAACCCGGGACAGGGAAAAGATGGCTACACCTTC. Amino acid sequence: CASSNPGQGKDGYTF.